This T cell receptor beta chain was sequenced for a study of T cell responses to AZD1222 COVID-19 vaccine. Study outcomes and limitations: Just five to seven AZD1222 recipients tested seropositive at baseline.

About this clone: No antigen is known for it.

Assay used: immunoSEQ multiplex PCR; TCRdb lists only in-frame clones, some missing. Of around 190,000 clones in the sample, approximately 92% are singletons; the top ten hold over 1%. The CDR3 contains 15 residues. Trimming took 0 bases from V and 7 from J, leaving 13 bases between them. Germline CDR1 reads LGHNA; CDR2 reads YNFKEQ. This chain joins TRBV4-2 and TRBJ1-5; D uncertain. The material sequenced was peripheral blood, taken on day 0 of AZD1222 vaccination. This sequence originates from an adult in good health. The CDR3 reads CASSQDSGMWQPQHF. The CDR3 DNA follows: TGTGCCAGCAGCCAAGATTCGGGGATGTGGCAGCCCCAGCATTTT.